These 12 T cell receptor beta chains share one sample of origin, sequenced in a study of T cell responses to AZD1222 COVID-19 vaccine. Assay: immunoSEQ multiplex PCR; the TCRdb copy retains only in-frame clones and omits some. The sample includes approximately 100,000 clones, 85% to 90% of them seen just once. Sequenced material: peripheral blood, taken on day 0 of AZD1222 vaccination. These receptors were collected from an adult in good health.

This chain connects TRBV28 to TRBJ2-6, with D perhaps being TRBD1 or TRBD2 (5 bases each). The CDR3 consists of 16 residues. Germline V gene data show CDR1 as MDHEN and CDR2 as SYDVKM. The V gene lost 6 bases and the J gene lost 4 bases, with 16 bases spanning the gap. This chain's CDR3 is CASREGIGIGANVLTF. The CDR3 bases are TGTGCCAGCAGAGAGGGGATTGGAATCGGGGCCAACGTCCTGACTTTC.

The chain employs TRBV7-9 and TRBJ2-1; D gene uncertain. Germline V CDR1 and CDR2: SEHNR, FQNEAQ (reference sequence). The CDR3 runs to 15 residues. The V gene lost 2 bases and the J gene lost 5 bases, with 13 bases spanning the gap. The CDR3 DNA reads TGTGCCAGCAGCTTAAGGTCGGACGGCGACAATGAGCAGTTCTTC. Translation gives CASSLRSDGDNEQFF.

This clone was counted a few times. The chain carries TRBV19 and TRBJ1-5; D gene unclear. Germline-derived CDR1 and CDR2 are LNHDA and SQIVND (reference sequence). The CDR3 contains 12 residues. The V and J ends lost 7 bases and 9 bases respectively, with 13 bases between them. CDR3 DNA: TGTGCCAGTAAATTAGTTGAAGGGCCCCAGCATTTT. Encoded protein: CASKLVEGPQHF.

A word on this clone: Within the sample, other DNA sequences also encode this same CDR3. V and J are TRBV19 and TRBJ1-5, with no clear D. The CDR3 covers 14 residues. V was cut by 0 bases and J by 2 bases, with 5 bases left in between. Germline CDR1 is LNHDA and CDR2 is SQIVND (reference sequence). The CDR3 DNA follows: TGTGCCAGTAGTATAGATCGGGGCAATCAGCCCCAGCATTTT. It codes for CASSIDRGNQPQHF.

This clone was observed a single time. The chain joins TRBV27 to TRBJ1-6; tentative D call: TRBD1 (5 bases). CDR1 is MNHEY and CDR2 is SMNVEV in the germline V gene (reference sequence). The CDR3 contains 15 residues. The ends were cut back, 4 bases at V and 10 bases at J, with 17 bases in the middle. CDR3 sequence (DNA): TGTGCCAGCAGTTCCCGGGGACTAGGAAACTCACCCCTCCACTTT. Encoded protein: CASSSRGLGNSPLHF.

The chain joins TRBV6-6 to TRBJ2-1; no firm D call. CDR3 length: 15 amino acids. Germline values: CDR1 MNHNY, CDR2 SVGAGI (reference sequence). Deletions cut 6 bases from V and 7 bases from J, with 19 bases between. CDR3 protein: CASRAKAEKGNEQFF. The CDR3 DNA is TGTGCCAGCAGGGCGAAGGCCGAAAAAGGGAATGAGCAGTTCTTC.

The chain carries TRBV30 and TRBJ1-2; unclear D gene. CDR3 length: 17 amino acids. With 6 bases removed from V and 1 base from J, the gap between germline ends came to 24 bases. Germline loops: CDR1 GTSNPN, CDR2 SVGIG (reference sequence). The CDR3 bases are TGTGCCTGCCATAACCCTTCCCGGGAGTGGGTTAACTATGGCTACACCTTC. Protein sequence: CACHNPSREWVNYGYTF.

The chain carries TRBV5-1 and TRBJ2-1, with TRBD2 identical over 7 bases. Germline loops: CDR1 SGHRS, CDR2 YFSETQ. This CDR3 spans 14 amino acids. The ends lost 2 bases at V and 6 bases at J; junction bases unmatched: 5. The CDR3 DNA sequence: TGCGCCAGCAGCTTAGGGGTAGCGGGCAATGAGCAGTTCTTC. Its translation: CASSLGVAGNEQFF.

The rearrangement uses TRBV19 and TRBJ2-5, with TRBD1 matching 9 bases. The ends lost 5 bases at V and 3 bases at J; junction bases unmatched: 1. The germline V gene encodes CDR1 LNHDA and CDR2 SQIVND (reference sequence). CDR3 length equals 13 residues. The CDR3 DNA reads as TGTGCCAGTAGTCGGACAGGGGAAGAGACCCAGTACTTC. Protein: CASSRTGEETQYF.

V is TRBV10-2 and J is TRBJ2-7; 11 bases match TRBD2. Trimming removed 3 bases from V and 1 base from J; junction bases left unmatched: 8. CDR3 size: 17 residues. Germline loops: CDR1 WSHSY, CDR2 SAAADI. The DNA for the CDR3 is TGCGCCAGCAGTGAAACGCTAGCGGGAGGACTATCCTACGAGCAGTACTTC. This codes for CASSETLAGGLSYEQYF.

This clone came up once. The rearrangement uses TRBV20-1 and TRBJ2-7; D remains ambiguous. Deletions cut 3 bases from V and 6 bases from J, with 15 bases between. This CDR3 region has 13 residues. Per the germline V gene, CDR1 is DFQATT and CDR2 is SNEGSKA (reference sequence). The CDR3 nucleotides are TGCAGTGCTAGTCAGGCAGGCTCGGCCGAGCAGTACTTC. Its protein is CSASQAGSAEQYF.

V gene TRBV5-4 combines with J gene TRBJ2-4, with D perhaps being TRBD1 or TRBD2 (5 bases each). The length of the CDR3 is 14 residues. V lost 4 bases and J lost 10, with 18 bases in between. The germline V gene encodes CDR1 SGHNT and CDR2 YYREEE (reference sequence). The CDR3 here is CASSLGTQERIQYF. CDR3 sequence (DNA): TGTGCCAGCAGCCTGGGGACCCAGGAGAGAATTCAGTACTTC.